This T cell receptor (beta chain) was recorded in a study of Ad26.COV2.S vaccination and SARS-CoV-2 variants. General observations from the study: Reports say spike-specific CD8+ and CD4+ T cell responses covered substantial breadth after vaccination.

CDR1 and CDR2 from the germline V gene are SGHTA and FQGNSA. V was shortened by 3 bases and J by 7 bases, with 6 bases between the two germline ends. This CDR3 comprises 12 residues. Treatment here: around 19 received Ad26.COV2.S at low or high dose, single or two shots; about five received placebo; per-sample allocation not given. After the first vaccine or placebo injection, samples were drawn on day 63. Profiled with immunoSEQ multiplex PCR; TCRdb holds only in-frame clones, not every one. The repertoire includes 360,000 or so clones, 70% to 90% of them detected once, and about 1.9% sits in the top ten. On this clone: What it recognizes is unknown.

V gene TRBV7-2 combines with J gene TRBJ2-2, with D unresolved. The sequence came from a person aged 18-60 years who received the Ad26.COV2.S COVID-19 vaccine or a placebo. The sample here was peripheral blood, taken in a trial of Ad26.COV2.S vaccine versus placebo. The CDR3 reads CASSLIGGELFF. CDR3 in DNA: TGTGCCAGCAGCTTGATCGGCGGGGAGCTGTTTTTT.